This T cell receptor (beta chain) was sequenced for a study of shared clonotypes between healthy human individuals. As to this clone: Its antigen is still unknown.

Study-wide points: Blood was the only sampled material, and tissue repertoires likely differ.

Trimming removed 4 bases from V and 0 bases from J, with 10 bases in between. This CDR3 has 14 amino acids. Germline-derived CDR1 and CDR2 are SGHAT and FQNNGV. Data came from immunoSEQ multiplex PCR; TCRdb stores just in-frame clones and leaves some out. Found here are approximately 95,000 clones, under 70% of them singletons; the top ten hold less than 50%. The gene calls are TRBV11-2 and TRBJ2-7; D ambiguous. The receptor comes from a man aged 30 to 39 in good health. Specimen: memory CD8+ T cells sorted from blood. Subset noted: CD45RO+ cells pooled with CCR7-negative TemRA cells. The CDR3 bases are TGTGCCAGCAGCTCCGAAGCCCTCTCCTACGAGCAGTACTTC. It codes for CASSSEALSYEQYF.